Listed below are T cell receptor beta chains from one sample, sequenced in a study of CXCR3-negative and CXCR3-positive naive CD8 T cells. TCRdb re-analyzed the 5' RACE reads; it lists each CDR3 protein once, without DNA. The sample totals around 6,700 distinct CDR3 sequences. Sequencing was done on a sample of naive CXCR3- CD8+ T cells from blood. Receptors originate from a human donor in good health. Some clones in this sample may be carry-over from other donors' samples. Each CDR3 is given with its conserved first and last residue. Only some rows state a clone size, as once, few, many or a class for expanded clones.

abundance: NA
j_gene: TRBJ2-3
v_gene: TRBV7-3
CDR3aa: CASSLIGTDTQYF

abundance: NA
j_gene: TRBJ2-3
v_gene: TRBV27
CDR3aa: CASSPPTSGTQYF

abundance: NA
j_gene: TRBJ2-7
v_gene: TRBV3-1
CDR3aa: CASSQEQGSYEQYF

abundance: NA
j_gene: TRBJ2-7
v_gene: TRBV2
CDR3aa: CASSYTGAEQYF

abundance: medium-sized
j_gene: TRBJ2-1
v_gene: TRBV25-1
CDR3aa: CASSRTDNEQFF

abundance: NA
j_gene: TRBJ2-3
v_gene: TRBV5-1
CDR3aa: CASSPGTFTDTQYF

abundance: NA
j_gene: TRBJ1-3
v_gene: TRBV29-1
CDR3aa: CSVLSGNSGNTIYF

abundance: medium-sized
j_gene: TRBJ2-3
v_gene: TRBV20-1
CDR3aa: CSARGTGTGLDTQYF

abundance: medium-sized
j_gene: TRBJ2-7
v_gene: TRBV15
CDR3aa: CATSRDGEYEQYF

abundance: NA
j_gene: TRBJ2-5
v_gene: TRBV20-1
CDR3aa: CSARDLALAGGPVQETQYF

abundance: NA
j_gene: TRBJ1-2
v_gene: TRBV20-1
CDR3aa: CIATGTANYGYTF

abundance: NA
j_gene: TRBJ2-4
v_gene: TRBV11-2
CDR3aa: CASSLTGQGDIQYF

abundance: medium-sized
j_gene: TRBJ2-3
v_gene: TRBV5-1
CDR3aa: CASSLSVTDTQYF

abundance: medium-sized
j_gene: TRBJ1-4
v_gene: TRBV21-1
CDR3aa: CEGPDRNEKLFF

abundance: NA
j_gene: TRBJ2-2
v_gene: TRBV6-5
CDR3aa: CASSYGPGGADTGELFF

abundance: NA
j_gene: TRBJ1-1
v_gene: TRBV7-9
CDR3aa: CATDSLNTEAFF

abundance: medium-sized
j_gene: TRBJ2-7
v_gene: TRBV11-2
CDR3aa: CASSLDGYEQYF

abundance: NA
j_gene: TRBJ2-1
v_gene: TRBV21-1
CDR3aa: CASSKPGHSSYNEQFF

abundance: NA
j_gene: TRBJ2-3
v_gene: TRBV29-1
CDR3aa: CSAHRDSTDTQYF

abundance: medium-sized
j_gene: TRBJ2-5
v_gene: TRBV29-1
CDR3aa: CSAKGQGAGETQYF

abundance: medium-sized
j_gene: TRBJ2-7
v_gene: TRBV5-5
CDR3aa: CASTIVGQGAFDEQYF

abundance: NA
j_gene: TRBJ2-1
v_gene: TRBV10-3
CDR3aa: CAIRGTGGINEQFF

abundance: NA
j_gene: TRBJ1-2
v_gene: TRBV11-3
CDR3aa: CASSSPGQGVNYGYTF

abundance: NA
j_gene: TRBJ2-4
v_gene: TRBV7-3
CDR3aa: CASSLAPDRGQYF

abundance: medium-sized
j_gene: TRBJ2-7
v_gene: TRBV6-1
CDR3aa: CASSEPGTGSEQYF

abundance: NA
j_gene: TRBJ2-7
v_gene: TRBV6-1
CDR3aa: CASSEHGATYEQYF